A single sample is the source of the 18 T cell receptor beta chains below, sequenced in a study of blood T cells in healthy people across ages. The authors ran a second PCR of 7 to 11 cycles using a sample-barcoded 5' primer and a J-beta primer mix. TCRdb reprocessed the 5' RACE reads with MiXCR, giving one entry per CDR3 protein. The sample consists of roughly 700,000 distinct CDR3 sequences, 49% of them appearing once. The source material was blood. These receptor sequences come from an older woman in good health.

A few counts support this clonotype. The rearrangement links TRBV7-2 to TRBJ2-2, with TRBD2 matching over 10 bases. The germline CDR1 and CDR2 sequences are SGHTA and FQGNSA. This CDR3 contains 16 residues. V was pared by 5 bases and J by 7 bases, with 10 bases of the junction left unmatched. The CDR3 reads CASSPPSGRLYGELFF. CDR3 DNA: TGTGCCAGCAGCCCTCCTAGCGGGAGATTGTACGGGGAGCTGTTTTTT. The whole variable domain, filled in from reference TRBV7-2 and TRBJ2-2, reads GAGVSQSPSNKVTEKGKDVELRCDPISGHTALYWYRQSLGQGLEFLIYFQGNSAPDKSGLPSDRFSAERTGGSVSTLTIQRTQQEDSAVYLCASSPPSGRLYGELFFGEGSRLTVL.

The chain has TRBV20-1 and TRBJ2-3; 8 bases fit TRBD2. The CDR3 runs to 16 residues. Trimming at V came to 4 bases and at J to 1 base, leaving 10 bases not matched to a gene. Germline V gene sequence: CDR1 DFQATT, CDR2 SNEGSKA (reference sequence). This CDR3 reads CSAIDFSGIRTDTQYF. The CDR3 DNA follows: TGCAGTGCTATAGATTTTAGCGGGATTCGCACAGATACGCAGTATTTT.

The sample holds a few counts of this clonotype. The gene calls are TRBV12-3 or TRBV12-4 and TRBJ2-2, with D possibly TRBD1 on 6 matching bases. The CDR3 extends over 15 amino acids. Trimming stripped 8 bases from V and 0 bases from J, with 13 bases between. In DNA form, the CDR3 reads TGTGCCAGCCGCCTGAGGACAGCGAACACCGGGGAGCTGTTTTTT. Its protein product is CASRLRTANTGELFF.

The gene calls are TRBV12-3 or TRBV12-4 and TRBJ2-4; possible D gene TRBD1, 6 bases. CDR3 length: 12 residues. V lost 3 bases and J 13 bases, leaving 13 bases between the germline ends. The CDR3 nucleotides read TGTGCCAGCAGTTTCACTACAGGGAAGCAGTACTTC. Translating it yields CASSFTTGKQYF.

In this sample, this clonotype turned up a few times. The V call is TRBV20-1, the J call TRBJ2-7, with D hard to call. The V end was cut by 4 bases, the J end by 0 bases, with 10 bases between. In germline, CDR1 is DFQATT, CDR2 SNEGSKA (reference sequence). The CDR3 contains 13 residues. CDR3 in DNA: TGCAGTGCTATGGCCCGGGTCTCCTACGAGCAGTACTTC. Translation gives CSAMARVSYEQYF.

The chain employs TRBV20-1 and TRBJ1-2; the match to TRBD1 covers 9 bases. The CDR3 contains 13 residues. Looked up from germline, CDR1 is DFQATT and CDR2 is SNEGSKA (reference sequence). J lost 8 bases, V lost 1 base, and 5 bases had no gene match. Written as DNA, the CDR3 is TGCAGTGCTAGAGGGACAGGGGTCCGGGGCTACACCTTC. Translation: CSARGTGVRGYTF.

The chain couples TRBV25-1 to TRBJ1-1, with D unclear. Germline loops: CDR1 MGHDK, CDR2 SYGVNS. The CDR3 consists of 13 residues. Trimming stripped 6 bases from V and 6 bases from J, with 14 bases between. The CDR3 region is CASSRDRESEAFF. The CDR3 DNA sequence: TGTGCCAGCAGCCGCGACCGGGAGTCTGAAGCTTTCTTT.

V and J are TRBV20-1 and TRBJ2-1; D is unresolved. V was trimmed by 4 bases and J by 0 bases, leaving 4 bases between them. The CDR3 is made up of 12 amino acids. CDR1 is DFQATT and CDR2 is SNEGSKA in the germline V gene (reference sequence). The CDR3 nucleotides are TGCAGTGCTACTAGCTCCTACAATGAGCAGTTCTTC. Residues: CSATSSYNEQFF.

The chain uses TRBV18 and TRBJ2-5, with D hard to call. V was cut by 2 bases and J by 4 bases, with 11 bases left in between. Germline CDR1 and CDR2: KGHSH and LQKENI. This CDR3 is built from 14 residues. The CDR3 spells CASSPGSPGETQYF. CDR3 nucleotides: TGTGCCAGCTCACCAGGATCTCCGGGAGAGACCCAGTACTTC.

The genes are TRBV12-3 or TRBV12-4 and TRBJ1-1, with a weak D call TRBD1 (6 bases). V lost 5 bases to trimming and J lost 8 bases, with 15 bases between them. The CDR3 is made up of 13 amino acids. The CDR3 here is CASSTRDTLEAFF. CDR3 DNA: TGTGCCAGCAGTACCCGGGACACCTTAGAAGCTTTCTTT.

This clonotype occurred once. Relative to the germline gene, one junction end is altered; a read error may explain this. The CDR3 DNA reads as TGCGCCAGCAGCTTGGACAGCCCGAACACCGGGGGGCTGTTTTTT. It yields the protein CASSLDSPNTGGLFF. This chain joins TRBV5-1 and TRBJ2-2; a possible D gene is TRBD2 (6 bases). Germline V gene sequence: CDR1 SGHRS, CDR2 YFSETQ. This CDR3 has 15 residues.

CDR3 amino acids: CAISDRDGNQPQHF. For the CDR3, the DNA is TGTGCCATCAGTGACAGGGACGGCAATCAGCCCCAGCATTTT. This rearrangement joins TRBV10-3 to TRBJ1-5; D may be TRBD1 (5 bases). In germline, CDR1 is ENHRY, CDR2 SYGVKD. Between the trimmed V and J ends, which lost 3 bases and 2 bases, there was a span of 8 bases. The CDR3 extends over 14 amino acids.

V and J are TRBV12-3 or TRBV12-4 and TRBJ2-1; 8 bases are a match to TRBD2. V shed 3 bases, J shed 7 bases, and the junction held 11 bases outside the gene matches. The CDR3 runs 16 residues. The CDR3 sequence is CASSFGFSGGGNEQFF. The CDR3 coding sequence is TGTGCCAGCAGTTTCGGCTTCAGCGGGGGCGGGAATGAGCAGTTCTTC.

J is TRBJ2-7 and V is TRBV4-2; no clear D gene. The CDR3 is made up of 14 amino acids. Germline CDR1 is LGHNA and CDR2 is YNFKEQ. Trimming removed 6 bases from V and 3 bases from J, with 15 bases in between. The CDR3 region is CASSYALGDYEQYF. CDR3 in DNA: TGTGCCAGCAGTTATGCACTCGGAGACTACGAGCAGTACTTC.

The CDR3 loop is CASSLALTGGPYEQYF. DNA of the CDR3: TGTGCCAGCAGCTTAGCCCTGACAGGGGGCCCCTACGAGCAGTACTTC. The chain uses TRBV7-2 and TRBJ2-7, with 10 bases that match TRBD1. With 0 bases clipped from V and 2 bases from J, the junction kept 4 bases outside the gene matches. The germline CDR1 and CDR2 sequences are SGHTA and FQGNSA. This CDR3 region has 16 residues. Supplemented by reference TRBV7-2 and TRBJ2-7, the full variable domain reads GAGVSQSPSNKVTEKGKDVELRCDPISGHTALYWYRQSLGQGLEFLIYFQGNSAPDKSGLPSDRFSAERTGGSVSTLTIQRTQQEDSAVYLCASSLALTGGPYEQYFGPGTRLTVT.

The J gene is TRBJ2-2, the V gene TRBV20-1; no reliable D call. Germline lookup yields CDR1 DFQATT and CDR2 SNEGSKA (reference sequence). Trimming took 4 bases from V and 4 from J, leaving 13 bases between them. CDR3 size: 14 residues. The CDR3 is CSAKAHLITGELFF. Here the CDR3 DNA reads TGCAGTGCTAAAGCCCACCTGATCACCGGGGAGCTGTTTTTT.

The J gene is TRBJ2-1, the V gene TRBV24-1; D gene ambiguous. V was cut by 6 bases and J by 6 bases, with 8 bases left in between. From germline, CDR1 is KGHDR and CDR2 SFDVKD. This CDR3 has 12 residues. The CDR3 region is CATSWGFNEQFF. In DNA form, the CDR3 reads TGTGCCACCAGTTGGGGTTTCAATGAGCAGTTCTTC.

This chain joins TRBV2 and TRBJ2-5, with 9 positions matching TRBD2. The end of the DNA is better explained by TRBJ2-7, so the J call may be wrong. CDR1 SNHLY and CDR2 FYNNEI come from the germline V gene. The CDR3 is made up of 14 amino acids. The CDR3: CASSALAGRGEQYF. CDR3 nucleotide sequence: TGTGCCAGCAGTGCTCTAGCGGGGAGGGGCGAGCAGTACTTC.